The source of this T cell receptor beta chain is a study of OX40 agonist ivuxolimab in advanced cancers. Background on the whole study: Ivuxolimab was an agonistic, fully human IgG2 monoclonal antibody directed against OX40 (CD134), a costimulatory receptor. Intravenous ivuxolimab was administered to patients every 2 weeks at six dose levels: 0.01, 0.1, 0.3, 1.5, 3 and 10 mg/kg. Of the 52 patients in dose escalation, around 20 had hepatocellular carcinoma, about 15 had melanoma, 9 had renal cell carcinoma and 9 had head and neck cancer. A male proportion of approximately 83% and a mean age of 60 years, ranging from about 20 to 85, were recorded for the dose-escalation cohort. Prior anti-PD-1, anti-PD-L1 or anti-CTLA-4 therapy was permitted, and checkpoint inhibitors had been received by about 37% of dose-escalation patients. Partial responses were achieved by three dose-escalation patients, of whom one had hepatocellular carcinoma and two had cutaneous melanoma. The purpose of peripheral TCRbeta sequencing was to test whether ivuxolimab changed TCR sequence diversity and led to clonal T-cell expansion. The paper describes the monotherapy dose-escalation part (N ≈ 49 patients) of the phase I trial of ivuxolimab. Paper-wide results and their limitations: After ivuxolimab, CD8+ T cells had more expanded clones than CD4+ T cells on average. Low levels of normalized T-cell clonal expansion were also seen in some patients who did not respond. Partial responders in the 0.1-3.0 mg/kg groups had among the lowest normalized peripheral clonal expansion, especially among CD8+ T cells. Which antigens the clonally expanded peripheral T cells were specific for was not determined. Clonal expansion of both CD4+ and CD8+ blood T cells was observed from baseline to week 6 at doses 0.1 to 3.0 mg/kg.

Sequences KGHSH (CDR1) and LQKENI (CDR2) are obtained from the germline V gene. V is cut by 2 bases and J by 0 bases, and the space between the germline ends is 4 bases. The CDR3 has 14 amino acids, counting the end cysteine and phenylalanine. Solely the CDR3 DNA is kept, with 42 bases framed from the first base. The trial excluded patients who had a history of autoimmune disease or who were on systemic immunosuppression. Peripheral blood for TCR sequencing was collected from all dose cohorts at baseline, on cycle 4 day 1, and on cycle 7 day 1. The samples were drawn from a first-in-human, open-label, multicenter phase I dose-escalation trial of ivuxolimab. The trial enrolled adults with locally advanced or metastatic head and neck squamous cell, hepatocellular, melanoma or renal cell carcinoma. Before TCR sequencing, CD4+ and CD8+ T cells were separately sorted from peripheral blood. For sequencing of the TCRbeta CDR3 region, genomic DNA was extracted from the sorted cells. TCRbeta CDR3 regions were sequenced using the immunoSEQ Assay. The table was pulled from immuneACCESS by TCRdb, which kept in-frame rearrangements only. Such tables lose some clones; where checked, under half of the loss comes from unresolved V genes, and the rest has no known cause. The sample contains under 85,000 clones, around 90% of them found a single time. Of the sample, 2.5% to 3% falls within the top ten clones.

Remarks on this clone: The antigen it recognizes is unknown. No base quality values were provided; no much bigger clone lies one nucleotide off.

Recombination joined TRBV18 with TRBJ1-4, with the D gene not clear enough to name. This receptor was identified in an adult with an advanced solid tumor such as melanoma, head and neck, liver or kidney cancer. The sample here was CD4+ or CD8+ T cells sorted from blood, taken in a trial of the OX40 agonist ivuxolimab. The nucleotide sequence reads TGTGCCAGCTCACCAGGGTCAACTAATGAAAAACTGTTTTTT. Its translation is CASSPGSTNEKLFF. Outside the CDR3, residues come from the reference TRBV18 and TRBJ1-4 proteins, so the full variable domain is: NAGVMQNPRHLVRRRGQEARLRCSPMKGHSHVYWYRQLPEEGLKFMVYLQKENIIDESGMPKERFSAEFPKEGPSILRIQQVVRGDSAAYFCASSPGSTNEKLFFGSGTQLSVL.